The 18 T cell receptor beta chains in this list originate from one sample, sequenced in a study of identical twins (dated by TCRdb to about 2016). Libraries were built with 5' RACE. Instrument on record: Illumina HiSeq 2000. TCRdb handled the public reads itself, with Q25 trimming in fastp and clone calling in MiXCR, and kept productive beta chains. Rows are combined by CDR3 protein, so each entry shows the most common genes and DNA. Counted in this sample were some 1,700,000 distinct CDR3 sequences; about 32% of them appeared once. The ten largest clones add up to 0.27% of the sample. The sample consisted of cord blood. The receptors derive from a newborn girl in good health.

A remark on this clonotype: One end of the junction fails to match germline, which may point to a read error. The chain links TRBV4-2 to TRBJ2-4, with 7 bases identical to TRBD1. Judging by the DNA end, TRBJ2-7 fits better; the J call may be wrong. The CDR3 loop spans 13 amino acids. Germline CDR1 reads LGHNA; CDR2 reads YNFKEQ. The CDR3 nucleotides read TGTGCCAGCGGCCAAGTGGACAGGTACGAGCAGTACTTC. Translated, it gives CASGQVDRYEQYF.

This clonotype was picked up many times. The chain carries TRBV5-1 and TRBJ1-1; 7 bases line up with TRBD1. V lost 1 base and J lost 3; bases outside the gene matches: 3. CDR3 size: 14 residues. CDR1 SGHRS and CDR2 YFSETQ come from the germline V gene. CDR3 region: CASSLRRGDTEAFF. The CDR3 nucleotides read TGCGCCAGCAGCTTGCGCAGGGGGGACACTGAAGCTTTCTTT.

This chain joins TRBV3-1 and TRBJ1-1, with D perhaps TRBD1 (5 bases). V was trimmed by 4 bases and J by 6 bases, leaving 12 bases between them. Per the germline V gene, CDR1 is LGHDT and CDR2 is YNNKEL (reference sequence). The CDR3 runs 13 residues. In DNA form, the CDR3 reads TGTGCCAGCAGCCGGGACCAGGACTCTGAAGCTTTCTTT. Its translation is CASSRDQDSEAFF. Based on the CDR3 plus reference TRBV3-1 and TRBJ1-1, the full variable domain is DTAVSQTPKYLVTQMGNDKSIKCEQNLGHDTMYWYKQDSKKFLKIMFSYNNKELIINETVPNRFSPKSPDKAHLNLHINSLELGDSAVYFCASSRDQDSEAFFGQGTRLTVV.

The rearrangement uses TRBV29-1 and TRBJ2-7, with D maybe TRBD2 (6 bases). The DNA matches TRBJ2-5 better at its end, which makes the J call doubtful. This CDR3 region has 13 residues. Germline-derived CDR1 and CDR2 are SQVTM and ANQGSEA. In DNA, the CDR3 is TGCAGCGCTGCTGGACAAGGGAGGGAGACCCAGTACTTC. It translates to CSAAGQGRETQYF.

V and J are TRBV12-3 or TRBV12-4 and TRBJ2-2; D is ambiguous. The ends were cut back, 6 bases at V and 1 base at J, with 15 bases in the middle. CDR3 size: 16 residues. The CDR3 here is CASSFGRVGNTGELFF. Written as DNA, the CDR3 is TGTGCCAGCAGCTTCGGTAGGGTGGGGAACACCGGGGAGCTGTTTTTT.

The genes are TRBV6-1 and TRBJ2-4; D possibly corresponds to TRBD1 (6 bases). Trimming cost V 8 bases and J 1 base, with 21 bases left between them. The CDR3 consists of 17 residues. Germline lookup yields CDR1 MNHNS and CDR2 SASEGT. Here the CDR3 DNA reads TGTGCCAGCTGGACCACAGGGCACCCCCTGGCCAAAAACATTCAGTACTTC. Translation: CASWTTGHPLAKNIQYF.

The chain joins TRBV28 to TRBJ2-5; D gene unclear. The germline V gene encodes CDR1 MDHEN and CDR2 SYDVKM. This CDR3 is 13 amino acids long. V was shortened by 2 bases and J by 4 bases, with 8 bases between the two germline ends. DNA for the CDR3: TGTGCCAGCAGTTTACCCGAGAGAGAGACCCAGTACTTC. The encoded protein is CASSLPERETQYF.

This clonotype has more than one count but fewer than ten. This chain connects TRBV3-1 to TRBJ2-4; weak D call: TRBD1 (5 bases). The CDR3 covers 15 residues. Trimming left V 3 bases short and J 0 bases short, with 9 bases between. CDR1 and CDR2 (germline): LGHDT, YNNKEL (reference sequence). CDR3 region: CASSQNDRAKNIQYF. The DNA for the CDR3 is TGTGCCAGCAGCCAGAATGACAGAGCCAAAAACATTCAGTACTTC.

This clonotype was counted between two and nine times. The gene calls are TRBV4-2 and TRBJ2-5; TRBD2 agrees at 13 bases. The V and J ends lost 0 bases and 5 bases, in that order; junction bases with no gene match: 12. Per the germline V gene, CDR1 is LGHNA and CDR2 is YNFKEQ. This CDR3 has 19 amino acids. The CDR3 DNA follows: TGTGCCAGCAGCCAAGATCGTGAACTAGCGGGGGGGCTTGGGGAGACCCAGTACTTC. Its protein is CASSQDRELAGGLGETQYF.

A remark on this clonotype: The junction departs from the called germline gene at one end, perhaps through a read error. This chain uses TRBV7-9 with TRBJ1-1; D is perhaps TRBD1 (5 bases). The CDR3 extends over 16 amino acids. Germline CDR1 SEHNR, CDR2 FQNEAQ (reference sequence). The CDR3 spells CASSLTRGWENTGAFF. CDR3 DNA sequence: TGTGCCAGCAGCTTAACTAGGGGTTGGGAAAACACTGGAGCTTTCTTT.

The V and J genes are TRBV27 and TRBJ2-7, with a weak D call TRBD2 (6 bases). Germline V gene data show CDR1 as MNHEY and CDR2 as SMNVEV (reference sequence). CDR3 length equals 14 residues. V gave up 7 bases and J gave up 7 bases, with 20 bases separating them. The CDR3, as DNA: TGTGCCAGCACCCACCTGACTAGTTCGAATGAGCAGTACTTC. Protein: CASTHLTSSNEQYF.

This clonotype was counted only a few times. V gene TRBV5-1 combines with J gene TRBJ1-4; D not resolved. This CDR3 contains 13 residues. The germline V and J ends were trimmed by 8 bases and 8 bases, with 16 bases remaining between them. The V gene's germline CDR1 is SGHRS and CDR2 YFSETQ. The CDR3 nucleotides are TGCGCCAGTTGCTCAGTGGGGTGCGAAAAACTGTTTTTT. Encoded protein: CASCSVGCEKLFF.

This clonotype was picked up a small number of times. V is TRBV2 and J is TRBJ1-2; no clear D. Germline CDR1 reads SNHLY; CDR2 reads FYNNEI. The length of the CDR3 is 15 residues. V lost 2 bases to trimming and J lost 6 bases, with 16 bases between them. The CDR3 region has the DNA TGTGCCAGCAGTGAACATCCGGGGTCCCCTGATGGCTACACCTTC. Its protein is CASSEHPGSPDGYTF.

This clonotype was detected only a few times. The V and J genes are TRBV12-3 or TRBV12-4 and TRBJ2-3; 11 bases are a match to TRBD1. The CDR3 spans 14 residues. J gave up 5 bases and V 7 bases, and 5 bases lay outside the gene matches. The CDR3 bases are TGTGCCAGCATCCCGGGACAGGGGGGAGATACGCAGTATTTT. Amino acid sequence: CASIPGQGGDTQYF.

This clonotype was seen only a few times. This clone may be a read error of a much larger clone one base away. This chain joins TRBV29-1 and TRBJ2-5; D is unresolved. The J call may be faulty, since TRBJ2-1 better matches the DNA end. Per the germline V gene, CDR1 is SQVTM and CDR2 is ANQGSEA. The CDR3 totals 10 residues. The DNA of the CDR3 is TGCAGCGCCAACCAAGAGACCCAGTTCTTC. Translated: CSANQETQFF.

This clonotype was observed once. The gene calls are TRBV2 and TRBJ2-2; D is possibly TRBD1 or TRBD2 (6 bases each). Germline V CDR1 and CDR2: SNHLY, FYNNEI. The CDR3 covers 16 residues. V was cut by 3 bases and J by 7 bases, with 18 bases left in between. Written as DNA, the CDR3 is TGTGCCAGCAGTGACCCATTAGGGGGGCCGAACGGGGAGCTGTTTTTT. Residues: CASSDPLGGPNGELFF.

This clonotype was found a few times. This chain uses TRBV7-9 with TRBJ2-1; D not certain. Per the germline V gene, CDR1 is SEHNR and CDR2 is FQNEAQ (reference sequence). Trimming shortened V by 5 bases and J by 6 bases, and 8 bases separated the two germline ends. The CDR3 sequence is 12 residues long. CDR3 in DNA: TGTGCCAGCAGCCGGAGCCTCAATGAGCAGTTCTTC. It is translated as CASSRSLNEQFF.

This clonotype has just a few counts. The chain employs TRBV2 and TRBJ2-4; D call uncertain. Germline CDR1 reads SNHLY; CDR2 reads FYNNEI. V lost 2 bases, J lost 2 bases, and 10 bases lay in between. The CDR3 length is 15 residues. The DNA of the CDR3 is TGTGCCAGCAGTGAAATGAAGGCCACCAAAAACATTCAGTACTTC. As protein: CASSEMKATKNIQYF.